This TCR beta chain was captured in a study of shared clonotypes between healthy human individuals. Produced via immunoSEQ multiplex PCR; TCRdb's table is partial and in-frame only. The sample includes roughly 400,000 clones, roughly 96% of them seen just once. The study drew all its donors from Caucasian adults living in Nashville, Tennessee. CD8 memory merged CD45RO+ cells and CCR7-negative CD45RA+ TemRA cells into one population. This CDR3 has 12 residues. Germline-derived CDR1 and CDR2 are MNHNY and SVGAGI (reference sequence). V lost 2 bases and J 4 bases, leaving 5 bases between the germline ends.

The sequencing sample was made of memory CD8+ T cells sorted from blood. The subset denotes: CD45RO+ cells pooled with CCR7-negative TemRA cells. This rearrangement joins TRBV6-6 to TRBJ2-5; perhaps TRBD1 as D (5 bases). The TCR sequence derives from a man aged 25 to 40 in good health. Here the CDR3 reads CASSYDRETQYF. In DNA form, the CDR3 reads TGTGCCAGCAGTTACGACAGAGAGACCCAGTACTTC.